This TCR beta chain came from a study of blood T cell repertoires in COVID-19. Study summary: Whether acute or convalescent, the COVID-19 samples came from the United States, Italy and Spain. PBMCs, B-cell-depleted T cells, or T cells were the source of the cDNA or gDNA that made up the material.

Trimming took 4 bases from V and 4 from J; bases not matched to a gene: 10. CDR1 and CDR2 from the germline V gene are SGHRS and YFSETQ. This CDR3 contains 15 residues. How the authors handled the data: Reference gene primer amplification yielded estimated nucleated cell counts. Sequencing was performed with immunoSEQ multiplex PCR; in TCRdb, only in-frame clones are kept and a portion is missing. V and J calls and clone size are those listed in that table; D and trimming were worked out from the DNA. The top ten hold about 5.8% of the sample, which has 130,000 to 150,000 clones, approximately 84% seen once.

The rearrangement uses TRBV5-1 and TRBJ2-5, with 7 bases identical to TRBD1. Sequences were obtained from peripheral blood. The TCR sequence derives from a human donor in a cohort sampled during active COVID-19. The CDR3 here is CASSLESRQGETQYF. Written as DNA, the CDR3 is TGCGCCAGCAGCCTGGAATCGAGACAGGGAGAGACCCAGTACTTC. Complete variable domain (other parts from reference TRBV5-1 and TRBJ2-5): KAGVTQTPRYLIKTRGQQVTLSCSPISGHRSVSWYQQTPGQGLQFLFEYFSETQRNKGNFPGRFSGRQFSNSRSEMNVSTLELGDSALYLCASSLESRQGETQYFGPGTRLLVL.